These T cell receptor beta chains were read from a single sample in a study of identical twins. Each CDR3 protein is one row after TCRdb ran MiXCR on the 5' RACE reads. The data show some 1,600,000 distinct CDR3 sequences, less than 40% seen once. The sample taken for sequencing was cord blood. Receptor source: a newborn girl in good health. CDR3s include the opening cysteine and the closing phenylalanine or tryptophan. The D gene is left open where the match is weak. Not every row has a clone size; where given, it reads once, few, many or a size class.

CDR3 protein: CASGHRGSNTEAFF; CDR3 DNA: TGTGCCAGCGGTCACAGGGGATCGAACACTGAAGCTTTCTTT; clone size: few; V gene: TRBV6-1; J gene: TRBJ1-1; D gene: TRBD1
CDR3 protein: CASSWGTTAETQYF; CDR3 DNA: TGTGCCAGCAGTTGGGGCACCACCGCGGAGACCCAGTACTTC; clone size: NA; V gene: TRBV12-3/TRBV12-4; J gene: TRBJ2-5; D gene: NA
CDR3 protein: CSARSRTGGDYGYTF; CDR3 DNA: TGCAGTGCTAGATCTCGGACAGGGGGAGACTATGGCTACACCTTC; clone size: few; V gene: TRBV20-1; J gene: TRBJ1-2; D gene: TRBD1
CDR3 protein: CASSLVRGQADTQYF; CDR3 DNA: TGTGCCAGCAGCTTAGTGCGGGGACAGGCAGATACGCAGTATTTT; clone size: NA; V gene: TRBV11-2; J gene: TRBJ2-3; D gene: TRBD1
CDR3 protein: CSASGLDSSYEQYF; CDR3 DNA: TGCAGTGCTAGTGGGCTGGACAGCTCCTACGAGCAGTACTTC; clone size: few; V gene: TRBV20-1; J gene: TRBJ2-7; D gene: NA
CDR3 protein: CASSVSGGQAGQFF; CDR3 DNA: TGTGCCAGCAGTGTATCCGGGGGACAAGCAGGGCAGTTCTTC; clone size: NA; V gene: TRBV6-1; J gene: TRBJ2-1; D gene: NA
CDR3 protein: CSTIKQGGNGYTF; CDR3 DNA: TGCAGCACCATCAAGCAGGGGGGAAATGGCTACACCTTC; clone size: NA; V gene: TRBV29-1; J gene: TRBJ1-2; D gene: TRBD1
CDR3 protein: CASSSGRQIVTEAFF; CDR3 DNA: TGCGCCAGCAGCTCCGGTAGGCAGATAGTCACTGAAGCTTTCTTT; clone size: few; V gene: TRBV5-1; J gene: TRBJ1-1; D gene: NA
CDR3 protein: CASSVTGVAGDTQYF; CDR3 DNA: TGTGCCAGCAGTGTAACAGGGGTCGCAGGAGATACGCAGTATTTT; clone size: NA; V gene: TRBV6-1; J gene: TRBJ2-3; D gene: TRBD1
CDR3 protein: CASSVDFIEEAGELFF; CDR3 DNA: TGTGCCAGCAGCGTAGATTTTATCGAGGAGGCCGGGGAGCTGTTTTTT; clone size: NA; V gene: TRBV9; J gene: TRBJ2-2; D gene: NA
CDR3 protein: CAISESVVSSYNEQFF; CDR3 DNA: TGTGCCATCAGTGAGTCTGTCGTAAGCTCCTACAATGAGCAGTTCTTC; clone size: NA; V gene: TRBV10-3; J gene: TRBJ2-1; D gene: NA
CDR3 protein: CAISEPSYEQYF; CDR3 DNA: TGTGCCATCAGTGAACCCTCCTACGAGCAGTACTTC; clone size: NA; V gene: TRBV10-3; J gene: TRBJ2-7; D gene: NA
CDR3 protein: CASSFHGTSSYEQYF; CDR3 DNA: TGTGCCAGCAGTTTCCACGGGACTAGCTCCTACGAGCAGTACTTC; clone size: NA; V gene: TRBV28; J gene: TRBJ2-7; D gene: TRBD2
CDR3 protein: CASSSRSGHVDYGYTF; CDR3 DNA: TGTGCCAGCAGTTCCAGATCCGGACACGTGGACTATGGCTACACCTTC; clone size: NA; V gene: TRBV12-3/TRBV12-4; J gene: TRBJ1-2; D gene: NA
CDR3 protein: CASSQAGGSYNEQFF; CDR3 DNA: TGCGCCAGCAGCCAAGCGGGGGGCTCCTACAATGAGCAGTTCTTC; clone size: many; V gene: TRBV4-1; J gene: TRBJ2-1; D gene: TRBD2
CDR3 protein: CASSHTGTSGTNEQFF; CDR3 DNA: TGTGCCAGCAGTCACACCGGGACTAGCGGGACCAATGAGCAGTTCTTC; clone size: NA; V gene: TRBV6-5; J gene: TRBJ2-1; D gene: TRBD2
CDR3 protein: CASSQDNRRGTYNEQFF; CDR3 DNA: TGTGCCAGCAGCCAAGATAATAGGAGGGGGACCTACAATGAGCAGTTCTTC; clone size: NA; V gene: TRBV14; J gene: TRBJ2-1; D gene: NA
CDR3 protein: CSARIWLDHEQYF; CDR3 DNA: TGCAGTGCTAGAATTTGGCTAGATCACGAGCAGTACTTC; clone size: NA; V gene: TRBV20-1; J gene: TRBJ2-7; D gene: NA
CDR3 protein: CASSYWEAGDSNEQFF; CDR3 DNA: TGTGCCAGCAGTTATTGGGAAGCGGGAGACTCGAATGAGCAGTTCTTC; clone size: few; V gene: TRBV28; J gene: TRBJ2-1; D gene: TRBD2
CDR3 protein: CASSVSGTSGAWGYEQYF; CDR3 DNA: TGTGCCAGCAGCGTCTCCGGGACTAGCGGTGCCTGGGGCTACGAGCAGTACTTC; clone size: few; V gene: TRBV9; J gene: TRBJ2-7; D gene: TRBD2
CDR3 protein: CSAYTGGPSYNEQFF; CDR3 DNA: TGCAGTGCTTATACCGGGGGCCCCTCCTACAATGAGCAGTTCTTC; clone size: few; V gene: TRBV20-1; J gene: TRBJ2-1; D gene: NA
CDR3 protein: CASRPQGTDTEAFF; CDR3 DNA: TGTGCCAGCAGGCCACAGGGTACGGACACTGAAGCTTTCTTT; clone size: NA; V gene: TRBV7-2; J gene: TRBJ1-1; D gene: NA
CDR3 protein: CAIMSGGDNEQFF; CDR3 DNA: TGTGCCATCATGAGCGGGGGGGACAATGAGCAGTTCTTC; clone size: few; V gene: TRBV10-3; J gene: TRBJ2-1; D gene: TRBD2
CDR3 protein: CAWSRGRIYGYTF; CDR3 DNA: TGTGCCTGGAGCAGGGGGCGGATCTATGGCTACACCTTC; clone size: NA; V gene: TRBV30; J gene: TRBJ1-2; D gene: TRBD1
CDR3 protein: CASSYSTGIGSNSPLHF; CDR3 DNA: TGTGCCAGCAGTTACTCGACGGGTATCGGGTCTAATTCACCCCTCCACTTT; clone size: NA; V gene: TRBV6-5; J gene: TRBJ1-6; D gene: NA
CDR3 protein: CAISVAPGGGSYEQYF; CDR3 DNA: TGTGCCATCAGTGTGGCCCCGGGAGGGGGATCCTACGAGCAGTACTTC; clone size: few; V gene: TRBV10-3; J gene: TRBJ2-7; D gene: TRBD2
CDR3 protein: CATSVGRATYNEQYF; CDR3 DNA: TGTGCCACCAGTGTAGGTAGAGCCACCTACAATGAGCAGTACTTC; clone size: NA; V gene: TRBV24-1; J gene: TRBJ2-5; D gene: NA
CDR3 protein: CASSPGVRPSTDTQYF; CDR3 DNA: TGTGCCAGCAGCCCTGGAGTCCGGCCTAGCACAGATACGCAGTATTTT; clone size: NA; V gene: TRBV3-1; J gene: TRBJ2-3; D gene: NA
CDR3 protein: CASSFRGAYEQYF; CDR3 DNA: TGTGCCAGCAGTTTTAGAGGTGCCTACGAGCAGTACTTC; clone size: many; V gene: TRBV12-3/TRBV12-4; J gene: TRBJ2-7; D gene: NA
CDR3 protein: CSAREGLLNEQFF; CDR3 DNA: TGCAGTGCTAGAGAAGGACTCCTCAATGAGCAGTTCTTC; clone size: many; V gene: TRBV20-1; J gene: TRBJ2-1; D gene: NA
CDR3 protein: CASSQDGTSAPREQFF; CDR3 DNA: TGCGCCAGCAGCCAAGATGGGACTAGCGCCCCGAGGGAGCAGTTCTTC; clone size: few; V gene: TRBV4-1; J gene: TRBJ2-1; D gene: TRBD2
CDR3 protein: CAISDFTTGTGELFF; CDR3 DNA: TGTGCCATCAGTGATTTCACGACAGGGACCGGGGAGCTGTTTTTT; clone size: NA; V gene: TRBV10-3; J gene: TRBJ2-2; D gene: TRBD1
CDR3 protein: CASSLGTSALHYNEQYF; CDR3 DNA: TGTGCCAGCAGCTTAGGGACTAGCGCCCTCCACTACAATGAGCAGTACTTC; clone size: NA; V gene: TRBV7-9; J gene: TRBJ2-5; D gene: TRBD2
CDR3 protein: CASSLVPSTGNQPQHF; CDR3 DNA: TGTGCCAGCAGCTTGGTCCCCAGTACGGGCAATCAGCCCCAGCATTTT; clone size: NA; V gene: TRBV5-8; J gene: TRBJ1-5; D gene: NA
CDR3 protein: CASSSQGTDLNGYTF; CDR3 DNA: TGTGCCAGCTCATCCCAAGGGACCGATTTGAATGGCTACACCTTC; clone size: many; V gene: TRBV25-1; J gene: TRBJ1-2; D gene: NA
CDR3 protein: CASSQKSSYEQYF; CDR3 DNA: TGTGCCAGCAGCCAAAAGAGCTCCTACGAGCAGTACTTC; clone size: many; V gene: TRBV3-1; J gene: TRBJ2-7; D gene: NA
CDR3 protein: CSVVGQVRTEAFF; CDR3 DNA: TGCAGCGTTGTTGGACAGGTTAGGACTGAAGCTTTCTTT; clone size: NA; V gene: TRBV29-1; J gene: TRBJ1-1; D gene: TRBD1
CDR3 protein: CASSQEVIGRSYEQYF; CDR3 DNA: TGTGCCAGCAGCCAAGAAGTTATCGGGCGGTCGTACGAGCAGTACTTC; clone size: NA; V gene: TRBV4-2; J gene: TRBJ2-7; D gene: NA
CDR3 protein: CASSPPNQETQYF; CDR3 DNA: TGTGCCAGCAGCCCCCCCAACCAAGAGACCCAGTACTTC; clone size: few; V gene: TRBV28; J gene: TRBJ2-5; D gene: NA
CDR3 protein: CSARPFREGIYGYTF; CDR3 DNA: TGCAGTGCTAGGCCCTTCCGGGAGGGAATCTATGGCTACACCTTC; clone size: NA; V gene: TRBV20-1; J gene: TRBJ1-2; D gene: NA
CDR3 protein: CATSDFNRDNNSNQPQHF; CDR3 DNA: TGTGCCACCAGTGATTTTAACCGGGACAATAATAGCAATCAGCCCCAGCATTTT; clone size: NA; V gene: TRBV24-1; J gene: TRBJ1-5; D gene: NA
CDR3 protein: CASNRDSRYNEQYF; CDR3 DNA: TGTGCCAGCAATAGGGACAGTCGTTACAATGAGCAGTACTTC; clone size: NA; V gene: TRBV6-1; J gene: TRBJ2-7; D gene: TRBD1
CDR3 protein: CASSYSWTKTYEQYF; CDR3 DNA: TGTGCCAGCAGTTACTCGTGGACGAAGACCTACGAGCAGTACTTC; clone size: few; V gene: TRBV6-5; J gene: TRBJ2-7; D gene: NA
CDR3 protein: CASSSGQGVKDTQYF; CDR3 DNA: TGCGCCAGCAGCTCAGGACAGGGGGTTAAAGATACGCAGTATTTT; clone size: few; V gene: TRBV5-1; J gene: TRBJ2-3; D gene: TRBD1
CDR3 protein: CASSFGSGTQAHYGYTF; CDR3 DNA: TGCGCCAGCAGCTTTGGATCCGGGACCCAGGCCCACTATGGCTACACCTTC; clone size: many; V gene: TRBV5-1; J gene: TRBJ1-2; D gene: NA
CDR3 protein: CSSRTGQNYGYTF; CDR3 DNA: TGCAGCTCCAGGACAGGCCAGAACTATGGCTACACCTTC; clone size: many; V gene: TRBV29-1; J gene: TRBJ1-2; D gene: TRBD1
CDR3 protein: CASTSTAYGYTF; CDR3 DNA: TGTGCCAGCACCTCGACAGCCTATGGCTACACCTTC; clone size: NA; V gene: TRBV6-6; J gene: TRBJ1-2; D gene: NA
CDR3 protein: CASSLGGIAGGVRSEQFF; CDR3 DNA: TGTGCCAGCAGCTTAGGCGGGATAGCGGGGGGGGTGAGAAGTGAGCAGTTCTTC; clone size: NA; V gene: TRBV11-2; J gene: TRBJ2-1; D gene: TRBD2
CDR3 protein: CASSVDSPSTDTQYF; CDR3 DNA: TGCGCCAGCAGCGTTGACAGCCCTAGCACAGATACGCAGTATTTT; clone size: NA; V gene: TRBV5-1; J gene: TRBJ2-3; D gene: NA